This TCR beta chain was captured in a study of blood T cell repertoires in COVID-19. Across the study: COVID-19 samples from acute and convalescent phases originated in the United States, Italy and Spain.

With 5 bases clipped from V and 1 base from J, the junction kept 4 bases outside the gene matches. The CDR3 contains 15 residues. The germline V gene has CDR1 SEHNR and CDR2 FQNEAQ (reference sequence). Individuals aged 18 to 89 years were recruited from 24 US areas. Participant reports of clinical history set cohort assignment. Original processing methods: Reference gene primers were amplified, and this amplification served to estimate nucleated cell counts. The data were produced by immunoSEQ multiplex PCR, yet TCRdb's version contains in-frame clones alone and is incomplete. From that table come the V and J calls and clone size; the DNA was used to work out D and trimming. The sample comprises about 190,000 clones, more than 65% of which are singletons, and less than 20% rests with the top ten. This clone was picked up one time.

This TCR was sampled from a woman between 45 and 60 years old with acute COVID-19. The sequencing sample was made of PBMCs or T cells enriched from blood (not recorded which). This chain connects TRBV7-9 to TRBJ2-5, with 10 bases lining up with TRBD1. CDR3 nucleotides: TGTGCCAGCAGCCCCGGGACAGGGGTCCAAGAGACCCAGTACTTC. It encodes CASSPGTGVQETQYF. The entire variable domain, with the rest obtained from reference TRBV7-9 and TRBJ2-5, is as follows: DTGVSQNPRHKITKRGQNVTFRCDPISEHNRLYWYRQTLGQGPEFLTYFQNEAQLEKSRLLSDRFSAERPKGSFSTLEIQRTEQGDSAMYLCASSPGTGVQETQYFGPGTRLLVL.